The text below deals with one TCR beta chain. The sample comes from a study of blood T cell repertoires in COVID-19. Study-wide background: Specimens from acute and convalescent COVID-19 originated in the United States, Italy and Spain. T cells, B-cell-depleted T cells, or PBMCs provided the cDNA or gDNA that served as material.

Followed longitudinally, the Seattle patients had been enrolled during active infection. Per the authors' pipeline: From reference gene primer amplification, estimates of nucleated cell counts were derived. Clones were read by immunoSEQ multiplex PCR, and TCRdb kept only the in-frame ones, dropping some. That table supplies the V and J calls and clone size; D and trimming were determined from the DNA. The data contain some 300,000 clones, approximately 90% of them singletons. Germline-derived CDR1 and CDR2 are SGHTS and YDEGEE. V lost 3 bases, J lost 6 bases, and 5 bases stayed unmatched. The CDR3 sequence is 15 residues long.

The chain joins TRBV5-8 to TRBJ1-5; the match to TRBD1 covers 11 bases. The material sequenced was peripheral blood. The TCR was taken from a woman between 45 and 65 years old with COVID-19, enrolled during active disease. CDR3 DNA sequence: TGTGCCAGCAGCTCCGGGACAGGGGGGGGTCAGCCCCAGCATTTT. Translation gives CASSSGTGGGQPQHF.